This T cell receptor beta chain is from a study of a mutant IDH1 vaccine in newly diagnosed glioma. Study context: The earlier regimen, radiotherapy, temozolomide, or both, was most often both.

Study findings and constraints: Induction of immune responses by the vaccine occurred in roughly 93% of patients.

Method: immunoSEQ multiplex PCR; TCRdb's copy keeps in-frame clones and lacks some. The profile shows some 48,000 clones, approximately 79% of them singletons. Remarks on this clone: Its specificity is not known.

Time point denoted: week 35, safety follow-up. All doses held 300 ug of mutant IDH1 20-mer peptide, with topical imiquimod. Vaccinations, eight in total, occurred in weeks 1, 3, 5, 7, 11, 15, 19, 23. V was pared by 0 bases and J by 7 bases, with 9 bases of the junction left unmatched. The CDR3 sequence is 15 residues long. The V call is TRBV23-1, the J call TRBJ2-7, with TRBD1 identical over 7 bases. TRBV23-1 is placed among ORFs of uncertain function. The material was PBMCs, obtained from a glioma patient whose treatment included an IDH1 peptide vaccine. This clonotype was sampled from a man aged 35 to 55 with glioma. Here the CDR3 reads CASSQSGGIESEQYF. CDR3 nucleotide sequence: TGCGCCAGCAGTCAATCAGGGGGCATTGAATCGGAGCAGTACTTC.